These 7 T cell receptor beta chains were sequenced from one sample in a study of blood T cell repertoires in COVID-19. Only in-frame clones appear in the TCRdb table, and some are missing; sequencing was by immunoSEQ multiplex PCR. The sample records more than 130,000 clones, almost 90% being singletons. The material sequenced was peripheral blood. Every receptor here comes from a man aged 50 or older with active or convalescent COVID-19.

This chain joins TRBV2 and TRBJ1-5; a possible D gene is TRBD1 (6 bases). CDR3 length equals 13 residues. Deletions cut 11 bases from V and 7 bases from J, with 18 bases between. Germline V gives CDR1 SNHLY, CDR2 FYNNEI. CDR3 coding DNA: TGTGCCTCCCCCCCCAGGGGTGGGCAGCCCCAGCATTTT. Its translation is CASPPRGGQPQHF.

The CDR3 here is CASSTGTGGNIQYF. The CDR3 bases are TGTGCCAGTAGTACCGGGACAGGGGGAAACATTCAGTACTTC. This sequence joins TRBV19 and TRBJ2-4; 11 bases are a match to TRBD1. CDR1 is LNHDA and CDR2 is SQIVND in the germline V gene (reference sequence). V shed 4 bases and J 6 bases; nucleotides not matched to a gene: 2. The CDR3 has 14 residues.

V and J are TRBV5-6 and TRBJ1-4; D call uncertain. Trimming removed 0 bases from V and 5 bases from J, with 8 bases in between. CDR1 is SGHDT and CDR2 is YYEEEE in the germline V gene. The length of the CDR3 is 14 residues. This chain's CDR3 is CASSLGGLNEKLFF. CDR3 nucleotides: TGTGCCAGCAGCTTGGGAGGCCTCAATGAAAAACTGTTTTTT. The full variable domain, rest sourced from reference TRBV5-6 and TRBJ1-4, is DAGVTQSPTHLIKTRGQQVTLRCSPKSGHDTVSWYQQALGQGPQFIFQYYEEEERQRGNFPDRFSGHQFPNYSSELNVNALLLGDSALYLCASSLGGLNEKLFFGSGTQLSVL.

This chain's CDR3 is CASSPPRTLNTGELFF. CDR3 sequence (DNA): TGTGCCAGCAGTCCCCCCCGGACTCTCAACACCGGGGAGCTGTTTTTT. The chain combines TRBV6-6 with TRBJ2-2, with a possible D match to TRBD2 (5 bases). V was clipped by 5 bases and J by 2 bases, with 15 bases between them. The CDR3 has 16 residues. CDR1 and CDR2 (germline): MNHNY, SVGAGI (reference sequence).

The CDR3 sequence is CASSIGGQGYAYNEQFF. The CDR3 bases are TGTGCCAGTAGTATAGGGGGCCAGGGATACGCCTACAATGAGCAGTTCTTC. V gene TRBV19 combines with J gene TRBJ2-1, with a weak D call TRBD1 (5 bases). Trimming stripped 1 base from V and 2 bases from J, with 15 bases between. CDR3 length equals 17 residues. Germline loops: CDR1 LNHDA, CDR2 SQIVND (reference sequence).

The count of this clone is one. CDR3 DNA sequence: TGTGCCAGCAGCCCGAGACAGGGTGAAAACTATGGCTACACCTTC. It codes for CASSPRQGENYGYTF. This rearrangement joins TRBV9 to TRBJ1-2, with TRBD1 matching 7 bases. The CDR3 extends over 15 amino acids. Per the germline V gene, CDR1 is SGDLS and CDR2 is YYNGEE. V gave up 4 bases and J gave up 2 bases; unmatched junction bases: 8.

In regard to this clone: The identical CDR3 is also encoded by other nucleotide sequences in the sample. V usage is TRBV7-2 and J usage is TRBJ2-1; TRBD2 aligns across 9 bases. The CDR3 consists of 15 residues. CDR1 SGHTA and CDR2 FQGNSA come from the germline V gene. V was pared by 5 bases and J by 0 bases, with 2 bases of the junction left unmatched. The CDR3 DNA follows: TGTGCCAGCAGCCTTAGCGGGAGCTCCTACAATGAGCAGTTCTTC. This encodes CASSLSGSSYNEQFF.